These 17 T cell receptor beta chains were all obtained from the same sample, sequenced in a study of cytomegalovirus exposure and HLA in healthy donors. The PCR used 60 Vbeta and 13 Jbeta primers. The repertoire was sequenced with immunoSEQ multiplex PCR; TCRdb's copy has only in-frame clones and lacks some. The sample lists under 40,000 clones; roughly 80% were seen once. The sample consisted of PBMCs. Receptors originate from a woman aged 40-49 years in good health and CMV-seronegative.

V and J are TRBV13 and TRBJ2-3; tentatively, D is TRBD2 (6 bases). V lost 5 bases to trimming and J lost 3 bases, with 6 bases between them. The CDR3 is 12 amino acids. Germline CDR1 PRHDT, CDR2 FYEKMQ (reference sequence). CDR3 sequence reads: CASSRGTDTQYF. CDR3 bases: TGTGCCAGCAGCCGGGGGACAGATACGCAGTATTTT.

The chain links TRBV5-4 to TRBJ1-2; the D gene is possibly TRBD1 (6 bases). This CDR3 has 15 amino acids. Germline V gives CDR1 SGHNT, CDR2 YYREEE (reference sequence). The ends were cut back, 5 bases at V and 9 bases at J, with 23 bases in the middle. This chain's CDR3 is CASRFFDGDIGRYTF. CDR3 bases: TGTGCCAGCAGATTTTTCGACGGGGACATTGGACGCTACACCTTC.

The gene calls are TRBV6-5 and TRBJ1-5, with unresolved D. The V end was cut by 6 bases, the J end by 5 bases, with 11 bases between. The CDR3 has 13 residues. Germline values: CDR1 MNHEY, CDR2 SVGAGI. This CDR3 is CASSNTDHQPQHF. CDR3 sequence (DNA): TGTGCCAGCAGCAATACAGACCATCAGCCCCAGCATTTT.

The V gene is TRBV6-5, the J gene TRBJ2-7; weak D call: TRBD2 (5 bases). V was pared by 5 bases and J by 3 bases, with 14 bases between. Germline V lookup: CDR1 MNHEY, CDR2 SVGAGI. This CDR3 has 14 residues. CDR3 in amino acids: CASSPTGGFYEQYF. DNA of the CDR3: TGTGCCAGCAGTCCTACCGGCGGGTTCTACGAGCAGTACTTC.

This rearrangement joins TRBV9 to TRBJ2-7, with 7 bases aligning to TRBD2. Per germline, CDR1 SGDLS and CDR2 YYNGEE. Unmatched junction bases numbered 7, after V lost 3 bases and J lost 7 bases. The CDR3 extends over 13 amino acids. CDR3 protein: CASSGIPGGEQYF. The CDR3 coding sequence is TGTGCCAGCAGCGGGATCCCCGGGGGGGAGCAGTACTTC. Supplemented by reference TRBV9 and TRBJ2-7, the full variable domain reads DSGVTQTPKHLITATGQRVTLRCSPRSGDLSVYWYQQSLDQGLQFLIQYYNGEERAKGNILERFSAQQFPDLHSELNLSSLELGDSALYFCASSGIPGGEQYFGPGTRLTVT.

The chain employs TRBV7-2 and TRBJ2-1; 9 bases match TRBD1. The V and J ends lost 5 bases and 6 bases, in that order; junction bases with no gene match: 5. The V gene's germline CDR1 is SGHTA and CDR2 FQGNSA. This CDR3 contains 14 residues. DNA for the CDR3: TGTGCCAGCAGCCTACAGGGGGCCAGCAATGAGCAGTTCTTC. This gives the protein CASSLQGASNEQFF.

The genes are TRBV4-3 and TRBJ2-3; 8 bases line up with TRBD2. Trimming took 5 bases from V and 5 from J; bases not matched to a gene: 9. Per the germline V gene, CDR1 is LGHNA and CDR2 is YSLEER. CDR3 length: 15 residues. CDR3: CASSYAGGQGDTQYF. Here the CDR3 DNA reads TGCGCCAGCAGCTACGCGGGGGGCCAGGGAGATACGCAGTATTTT.

This clone was observed a handful of times. V is TRBV10-3 and J is TRBJ1-3; D perhaps matches TRBD1 (5 bases). Germline loops: CDR1 ENHRY, CDR2 SYGVKD. The CDR3 consists of 13 residues. Trimming cost V 6 bases and J 4 bases, with 10 bases left between them. The CDR3 bases are TGTGCCATCAGGGGGGGATCGGGAAACACCATATATTTT. Protein sequence: CAIRGGSGNTIYF.

The chain has TRBV7-2 and TRBJ2-3; 8 bases fit TRBD2. Germline CDR1 reads SGHTA; CDR2 reads FQGNSA. The trim removed 3 bases at V and 5 bases at J, leaving 7 bases unmatched. The CDR3 spans 15 residues. The CDR3 DNA follows: TGTGCCAGCAGCTTCGGGCGGGGGGATGGAGATACGCAGTATTTT. As protein: CASSFGRGDGDTQYF.

The chain recombines TRBV11-3 with TRBJ1-3; no firm D call. The CDR3 is 14 amino acids. V lost 4 bases and J lost 0, with 7 bases in between. Germline CDR1 and CDR2: SGHNT and YENEEA. For the CDR3, the DNA is TGTGCCAGCAGCTCAGGAGGCTCTGGAAACACCATATATTTT. It is translated as CASSSGGSGNTIYF.

The chain has TRBV9 and TRBJ2-2; unclear D gene. Deletions cut 3 bases from V and 5 bases from J, with 14 bases between. The CDR3 is 15 amino acids. Germline V lookup: CDR1 SGDLS, CDR2 YYNGEE. The CDR3 loop is CASSAQPLGTGELFF. For the CDR3, the DNA is TGTGCCAGCAGCGCTCAACCGCTAGGAACCGGGGAGCTGTTTTTT.

The rearrangement uses TRBV28 and TRBJ2-7, with a tentative D call TRBD1 (6 bases). This CDR3 spans 15 amino acids. V lost 6 bases and J 4 bases, leaving 19 bases between the germline ends. Germline V gives CDR1 MDHEN, CDR2 SYDVKM. The CDR3 DNA follows: TGTGCCAGCAGCCAACCACAGGGATTGGCTTACGAGCAGTACTTC. This sequence encodes CASSQPQGLAYEQYF.

V and J are TRBV29-1 and TRBJ1-2; D perhaps matches TRBD1 (5 bases). CDR3 length: 14 amino acids. Germline V gives CDR1 SQVTM, CDR2 ANQGSEA. Trimming took 5 bases from V and 8 from J, leaving 21 bases between them. The CDR3 loop reads CSVTGIGGSEGYTF. The CDR3 nucleotides are TGCAGCGTTACCGGGATCGGGGGAAGTGAAGGCTACACCTTC.

This clone was observed once. The V gene is TRBV2, the J gene TRBJ1-5; D is ambiguous. CDR1 SNHLY and CDR2 FYNNEI come from the germline V gene. The V gene lost 3 bases and the J gene lost 6 bases, with 15 bases spanning the gap. The CDR3 loop spans 15 amino acids. The CDR3 DNA follows: TGTGCCAGCAGTGACTCGCAGGAGGGAGGTCAGCCCCAGCATTTT. Translation gives CASSDSQEGGQPQHF.

A note on this clone: The junction does not match germline at one end; this may be a read error. The rearrangement links TRBV4-1 to TRBJ1-3; 12 bases align to TRBD1. Germline CDR1 MGHRA, CDR2 YSYEKL. The CDR3 has 17 amino acids. The CDR3 loop reads CASGQRGQGASGNTIYF. CDR3 in DNA: TGCGCCAGCGGCCAACGGGGACAGGGGGCTTCTGGAAACACCATATATTTT.

The chain uses TRBV6-5 and TRBJ2-5; 9 nucleotides align to TRBD2. The V gene's germline CDR1 is MNHEY and CDR2 SVGAGI. With 4 bases clipped from V and 4 bases from J, the junction kept 10 bases outside the gene matches. The CDR3 consists of 16 residues. In DNA form, the CDR3 reads TGTGCCAGCAGTTCTGGTTGGCGGGGGGGAGGAGAGACCCAGTACTTC. Translated: CASSSGWRGGGETQYF.

The rearrangement joins TRBV4-2 to TRBJ1-5; 9 positions match TRBD1. This CDR3 spans 17 amino acids. Germline V gene sequence: CDR1 LGHNA, CDR2 YNFKEQ. V shed 1 base and J 3 bases; nucleotides not matched to a gene: 7. DNA for the CDR3: TGTGCCAGCAGCCAAGCCTGGGACAGGGTCCCCAATCAGCCCCAGCATTTT. This sequence encodes CASSQAWDRVPNQPQHF.